The 14 T cell receptor beta chains reported below all come from one sample, sequenced in a study of memory CD4+ T cells and cytomegalovirus serostatus. Single viable CD3+CD4+CD8-CD45RO+ cells were sorted as the memory CD4+ T cells. Sequencing was performed with immunoSEQ multiplex PCR; in TCRdb, only in-frame clones are kept and a portion is missing. The repertoire holds just under 60,000 clones, with about 81% as singletons. Sequenced: memory CD4+ T cells from blood. Receptors were obtained from an adult in good health and CMV-seronegative.

This chain uses TRBV6-5 with TRBJ2-7; possibly TRBD2 for D (5 bases). The germline V gene has CDR1 MNHEY and CDR2 SVGAGI. Trimming pared 4 bases from V and 3 bases from J, leaving 13 bases between. The CDR3 runs to 14 residues. DNA of the CDR3: TGTGCCAGCAGTTCCGCCGGGATCCGCTACGAGCAGTACTTC. Protein: CASSSAGIRYEQYF.

The chain couples TRBV18 to TRBJ2-7; 10 bases are a match to TRBD1. This CDR3 has 15 residues. V trimming: 4 bases; J trimming: 7 bases; junction bases outside the gene matches: 10. Germline assignment: CDR1 KGHSH and CDR2 LQKENI. The CDR3 protein is CASSLGTGAVGEQYF. For the CDR3, the DNA is TGTGCCAGCTCACTTGGGACAGGGGCTGTGGGAGAGCAGTACTTC.

The chain joins TRBV29-1 to TRBJ2-3, with D possibly matching TRBD2 (6 bases). Germline V lookup: CDR1 SQVTM, CDR2 ANQGSEA. V shed 2 bases and J shed 3 bases, with 9 bases lying between them. The CDR3 runs to 13 residues. CDR3 sequence (DNA): TGCAGCGTTGAATGGGGGAGGACAGATACGCAGTATTTT. The encoded protein is CSVEWGRTDTQYF.

This chain uses TRBV6-4 with TRBJ2-1, with 11 bases identical to TRBD2. J gave up 9 bases and V 0 bases, and 7 bases lay outside the gene matches. Germline CDR1 is MRHNA and CDR2 is SNTAGT. The CDR3 contains 16 residues. CDR3 coding DNA: TGTGCCAGCAGTGACTCGAGTAGCGGGAGGGCCTTTGAGCAGTTCTTC. It encodes CASSDSSSGRAFEQFF.

This clone was recorded once. This chain uses TRBV6-5 with TRBJ2-7, with D possibly being TRBD2 (6 bases). CDR3 length equals 15 residues. Deletions cut 4 bases from V and 2 bases from J, with 15 bases between. The germline V gene encodes CDR1 MNHEY and CDR2 SVGAGI. CDR3 residues: CASSSGRVRPYEQYF. The CDR3 nucleotides read TGTGCCAGCAGTTCCGGGAGAGTTAGGCCCTACGAGCAGTACTTC.

This rearrangement joins TRBV4-1 to TRBJ1-1; unclear D gene. The CDR3 contains 16 residues. The germline CDR1 and CDR2 sequences are MGHRA and YSYEKL. Trimming removed 3 bases at V and 0 bases at J, with 14 bases between. CDR3 in DNA: TGCGCCAGCAGCCAGGATGTGAGCAGAATGAACACTGAAGCTTTCTTT. Translated: CASSQDVSRMNTEAFF.

The V call is TRBV11-3, the J call TRBJ2-1, with 8 bases lining up with TRBD2. The junction had 12 bases not matched to a gene; V was cut back by 5 bases and J by 0 bases. This CDR3 is 18 amino acids long. The germline CDR1 and CDR2 sequences are SGHNT and YENEEA. The DNA for the CDR3 is TGTGCCAGCAGCCAGAGGAGCGGGGGAGGGAGCTCCTACAATGAGCAGTTCTTC. The encoded protein is CASSQRSGGGSSYNEQFF.

The chain links TRBV7-2 to TRBJ1-2, with D hard to call. The CDR3 covers 15 residues. V gave up 0 bases and J gave up 5 bases, with 13 bases separating them. Per the germline V gene, CDR1 is SGHTA and CDR2 is FQGNSA. For the CDR3, the DNA is TGTGCCAGCAGCTTAGCGGAGAGTCAATGGTATGGCTACACCTTC. It yields the protein CASSLAESQWYGYTF. The whole variable domain, filled in from reference TRBV7-2 and TRBJ1-2, reads GAGVSQSPSNKVTEKGKDVELRCDPISGHTALYWYRQSLGQGLEFLIYFQGNSAPDKSGLPSDRFSAERTGGSVSTLTIQRTQQEDSAVYLCASSLAESQWYGYTFGSGTRLTVV.

This rearrangement joins TRBV7-2 to TRBJ2-4; 8 nucleotides line up with TRBD1. CDR3 size: 14 residues. The germline V gene has CDR1 SGHTA and CDR2 FQGNSA. Losses at the gene ends were 6 bases for V and 6 bases for J; bases not matched to a gene: 7. CDR3 region: CASSLQGAGNIQYF. CDR3 nucleotide sequence: TGTGCCAGCAGTCTCCAGGGGGCGGGAAACATTCAGTACTTC.

This chain connects TRBV4-3 to TRBJ1-2; TRBD1 agrees at 8 bases. Losses at the gene ends were 0 bases for V and 8 bases for J; bases not matched to a gene: 14. Germline CDR1 reads LGHNA; CDR2 reads YSLEER. This CDR3 is built from 17 residues. The DNA for the CDR3 is TGCGCCAGCAGCCAAGATGAAGGCAGGGGGCTTCTAGGCGGCTACACCTTC. Its protein product is CASSQDEGRGLLGGYTF.

This sequence joins TRBV7-9 and TRBJ2-7; D not certain. Germline CDR1 is SEHNR and CDR2 is FQNEAQ (reference sequence). CDR3 size: 13 residues. Trimming left V 1 base short and J 3 bases short, with 7 bases between. DNA for the CDR3: TGTGCCAGCAGCTTAGGCAACCGCTACGAGCAGTACTTC. Residues: CASSLGNRYEQYF.

The chain employs TRBV6-5 and TRBJ1-2, with 8 nucleotides matching TRBD1. Germline V gives CDR1 MNHEY, CDR2 SVGAGI. V shed 5 bases, J shed 6 bases, and the junction held 8 bases outside the gene matches. CDR3 length: 14 residues. The CDR3 bases are TGTGCCAGCAGTCACGCCAGGGGGCTGGATGGCTACACCTTC. The encoded protein is CASSHARGLDGYTF.

The chain carries TRBV2 and TRBJ1-3; D is uncertain. This CDR3 is 13 amino acids long. The ends were cut back, 8 bases at V and 5 bases at J, with 13 bases in the middle. Germline V CDR1 and CDR2: SNHLY, FYNNEI. The DNA for the CDR3 is TGTGCCAGCCTAGCCGAGCTAAGAAACACCATATATTTT. It encodes CASLAELRNTIYF.

This chain links TRBV19 with TRBJ1-1; 7 positions match TRBD1. J gave up 0 bases and V 1 base, and 5 bases lay outside the gene matches. CDR3 size: 16 residues. Germline-derived CDR1 and CDR2 are LNHDA and SQIVND (reference sequence). In nucleotides, the CDR3 is TGTGCCAGTAGTATAGGGACAGGACCTATGAACACTGAAGCTTTCTTT. This gives the protein CASSIGTGPMNTEAFF.